Below, 14 T cell receptor beta chains from the same sample are listed, as sequenced in a study of T cell responses to AZD1222 COVID-19 vaccine. Repertoires were generated with immunoSEQ multiplex PCR, while TCRdb's copy carries only in-frame clones and drops some. The sample has 130,000 or so clones; around nine tenths are singletons. Sequences were derived from peripheral blood, sampled on day 0 of AZD1222 vaccination. These TCRs come from an adult in good health.

The chain carries TRBV15 and TRBJ2-3; D not resolved. The CDR3 is made up of 14 amino acids. In germline, CDR1 is LNHNV, CDR2 YYDKDF (reference sequence). Deletions cut 1 base from V and 5 bases from J, with 10 bases between. CDR3 bases: TGTGCCACCAGCAGAGTGTTGGGGAAAGATACGCAGTATTTT. Amino acids: CATSRVLGKDTQYF.

This clone was seen once. The chain joins TRBV12-3 or TRBV12-4 to TRBJ1-2, with 9 bases fitting TRBD1. J was trimmed by 7 bases and V by 4 bases; bases with no gene match: 1. This CDR3 comprises 12 residues. CDR3 loop: CASSWTGAGYTF. In DNA, the CDR3 is TGTGCCAGCAGTTGGACAGGGGCTGGCTACACCTTC.

The genes are TRBV19 and TRBJ1-5; D is ambiguous. The CDR3 contains 15 residues. With 1 base removed from V and 5 bases from J, the gap between germline ends came to 12 bases. CDR1 and CDR2 from the germline V gene are LNHDA and SQIVND (reference sequence). Here the CDR3 reads CASSIGFNRDQPQHF. For the CDR3, the DNA is TGTGCCAGTAGTATAGGATTCAACCGGGATCAGCCCCAGCATTTT.

The chain recombines TRBV11-2 with TRBJ1-6, with a tentative D call TRBD1 (5 bases). V lost 5 bases and J 7 bases, leaving 18 bases between the germline ends. The V gene's germline CDR1 is SGHAT and CDR2 FQNNGV. The CDR3 is 16 amino acids. The CDR3 DNA follows: TGTGCCAGCAGCCCCGCCTCGGGGCTACGGAATTCACCCCTCCACTTT. Its translation is CASSPASGLRNSPLHF.

CDR3 bases: TGTGCCAGCAGTGCCATGGAAGAGACCCAGTACTTC. Its protein product is CASSAMEETQYF. The chain combines TRBV12-3 or TRBV12-4 with TRBJ2-5; D is unresolved. V dropped 5 bases and J dropped 3 bases, with 7 bases sitting between them. CDR3 size: 12 residues.

The chain employs TRBV3-1 (or the pseudogene TRBV3-2) and TRBJ1-6; TRBD1 might be the D (6 bases). Germline V gene sequence: CDR1 LGHDT, CDR2 YNNKEL (reference sequence). CDR3 length equals 15 residues. Trimming left V 1 base short and J 10 bases short, with 14 bases between. As DNA, the CDR3 is TGTGCCAGCAGCCAAGCGGCCCAGGGGAGGTCACCCCTCCACTTT. Translating it yields CASSQAAQGRSPLHF.

The chain has TRBV25-1 and TRBJ2-1; perhaps TRBD1 as D (6 bases). This CDR3 comprises 18 residues. Germline V lookup: CDR1 MGHDK, CDR2 SYGVNS. The V and J ends lost 1 base and 0 bases respectively, with 16 bases between them. In nucleotides, the CDR3 is TGTGCCAGCAGTGAATCCCTGGGGGCGGGTAGCTCCTACAATGAGCAGTTCTTC. Protein sequence: CASSESLGAGSSYNEQFF. The full variable domain, with the rest looked up from reference TRBV25-1 and TRBJ2-1, is EADIYQTPRYLVIGTGKKITLECSQTMGHDKMYWYQQDPGMELHLIHYSYGVNSTEKGDLSSESTVSRIRTEHFPLTLESARPSHTSQYLCASSESLGAGSSYNEQFFGPGTRLTVL.

V gene TRBV20-1 combines with J gene TRBJ2-7; TRBD1 might be the D (6 bases). V lost 3 bases, J lost 0 bases, and 15 bases lay in between. CDR3 length equals 15 residues. Per germline, CDR1 DFQATT and CDR2 SNEGSKA (reference sequence). This chain's CDR3 is CSASSAQGSSYEQYF. In DNA form, the CDR3 reads TGCAGTGCTAGTTCCGCACAGGGTAGCTCCTACGAGCAGTACTTC.

The V and J genes are TRBV7-9 and TRBJ1-1; the D gene is possibly TRBD1 (6 bases). Germline lookup yields CDR1 SEHNR and CDR2 FQNEAQ (reference sequence). CDR3 size: 15 residues. Trimming took off 5 bases at V and 3 bases at J, with 16 bases between the two ends. The CDR3 region is CASSPQTGGHTEAFF. CDR3 in DNA: TGTGCCAGCAGCCCTCAGACGGGGGGGCACACTGAAGCTTTCTTT. Together with reference TRBV7-9 and TRBJ1-1, the CDR3 gives the full variable domain: DTGVSQNPRHKITKRGQNVTFRCDPISEHNRLYWYRQTLGQGPEFLTYFQNEAQLEKSRLLSDRFSAERPKGSFSTLEIQRTEQGDSAMYLCASSPQTGGHTEAFFGQGTRLTVV.

This chain connects TRBV18 to TRBJ2-3; D uncertain. From germline, CDR1 is KGHSH and CDR2 LQKENI. Between the trimmed V and J ends, which lost 2 bases and 4 bases, there was a span of 1 base. This CDR3 contains 11 residues. The CDR3 coding sequence is TGTGCCAGCTCACCAGCAGATACGCAGTATTTT. Protein: CASSPADTQYF.

The rearrangement joins TRBV5-1 to TRBJ2-1; 10 nucleotides align to TRBD1. The germline V gene has CDR1 SGHRS and CDR2 YFSETQ. The CDR3 totals 13 residues. Trimming at V came to 5 bases and at J to 10 bases, leaving 6 bases not matched to a gene. CDR3 loop: CASRGTGDLEQFF. In DNA form, the CDR3 reads TGCGCCAGCAGAGGGACAGGGGACCTAGAGCAGTTCTTC.

The chain carries TRBV7-9 and TRBJ1-3; possible D gene TRBD1, 5 bases. V was trimmed by 2 bases and J by 0 bases, leaving 8 bases between them. Germline V gene sequence: CDR1 SEHNR, CDR2 FQNEAQ (reference sequence). The CDR3 is 15 residues long. The CDR3 region is CASSLWGLSGNTIYF. The CDR3 bases are TGTGCCAGCAGCTTATGGGGCCTCTCTGGAAACACCATATATTTT.

This clone was counted only a few times. V and J are TRBV14 and TRBJ2-3, with D perhaps matching TRBD2 (5 bases). CDR3 size: 14 residues. Germline loops: CDR1 SGHDN, CDR2 FVKESK. The ends were cut back, 1 base at V and 6 bases at J, with 11 bases in the middle. The CDR3 region is CASSQAGLGDTQYF. CDR3 DNA sequence: TGTGCCAGCAGCCAAGCAGGACTGGGGGATACGCAGTATTTT.

The chain recombines TRBV7-2 with TRBJ1-5; the match to TRBD1 covers 9 bases. CDR1 is SGHTA, CDR2 FQGNSA, per germline. V dropped 5 bases and J dropped 6; count of bases not matched to a gene: 8. The CDR3 consists of 15 residues. The CDR3 here is CASSMGQGSGQPQHF. The CDR3 DNA reads TGTGCCAGCAGCATGGGACAGGGTTCCGGTCAGCCCCAGCATTTT.